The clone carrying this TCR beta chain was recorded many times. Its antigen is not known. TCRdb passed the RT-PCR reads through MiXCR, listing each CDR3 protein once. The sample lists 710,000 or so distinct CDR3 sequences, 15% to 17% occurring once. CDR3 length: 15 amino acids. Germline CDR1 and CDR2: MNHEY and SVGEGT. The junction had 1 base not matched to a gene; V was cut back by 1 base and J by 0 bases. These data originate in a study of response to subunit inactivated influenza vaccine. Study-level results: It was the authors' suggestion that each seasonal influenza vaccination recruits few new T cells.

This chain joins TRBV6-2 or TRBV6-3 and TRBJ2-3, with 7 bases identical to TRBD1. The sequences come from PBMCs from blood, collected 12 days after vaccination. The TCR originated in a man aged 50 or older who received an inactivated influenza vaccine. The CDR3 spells CASSYWGQSTDTQYF. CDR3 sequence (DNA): TGTGCCAGCAGTTACTGGGGACAGAGCACAGATACGCAGTATTTT.